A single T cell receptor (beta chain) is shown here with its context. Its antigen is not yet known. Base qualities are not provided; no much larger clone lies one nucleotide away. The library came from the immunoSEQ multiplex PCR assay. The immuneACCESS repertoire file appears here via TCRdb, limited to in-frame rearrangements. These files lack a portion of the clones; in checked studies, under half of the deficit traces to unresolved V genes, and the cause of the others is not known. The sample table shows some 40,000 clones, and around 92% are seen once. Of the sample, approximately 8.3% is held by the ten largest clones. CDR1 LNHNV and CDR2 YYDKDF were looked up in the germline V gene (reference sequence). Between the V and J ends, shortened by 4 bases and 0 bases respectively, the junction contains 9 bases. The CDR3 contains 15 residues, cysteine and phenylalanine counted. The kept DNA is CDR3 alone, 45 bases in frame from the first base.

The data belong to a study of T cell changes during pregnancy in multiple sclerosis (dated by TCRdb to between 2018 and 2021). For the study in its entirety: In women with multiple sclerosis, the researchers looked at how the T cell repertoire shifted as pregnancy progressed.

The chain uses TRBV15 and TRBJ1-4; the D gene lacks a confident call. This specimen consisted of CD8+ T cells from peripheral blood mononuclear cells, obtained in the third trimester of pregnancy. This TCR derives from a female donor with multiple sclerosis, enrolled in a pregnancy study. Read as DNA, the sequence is TGTGCCACCAGCATAACGGCGGCAACTAATGAAAAACTGTTTTTT. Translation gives CATSITAATNEKLFF.